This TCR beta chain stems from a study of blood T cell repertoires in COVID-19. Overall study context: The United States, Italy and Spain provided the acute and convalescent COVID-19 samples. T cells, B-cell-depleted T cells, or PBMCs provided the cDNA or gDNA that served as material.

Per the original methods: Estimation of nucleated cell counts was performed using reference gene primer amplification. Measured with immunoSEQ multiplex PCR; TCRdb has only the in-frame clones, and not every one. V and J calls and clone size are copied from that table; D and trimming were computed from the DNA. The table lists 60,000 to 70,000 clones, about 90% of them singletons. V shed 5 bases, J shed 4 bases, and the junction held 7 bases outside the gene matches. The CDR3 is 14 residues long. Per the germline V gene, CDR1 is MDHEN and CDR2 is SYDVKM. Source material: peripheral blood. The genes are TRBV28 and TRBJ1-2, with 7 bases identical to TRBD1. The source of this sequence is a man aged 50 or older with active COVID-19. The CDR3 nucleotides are TGTGCCAGCAGTCCCCCGACAGGGTTCTATGGCTACACCTTC. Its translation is CASSPPTGFYGYTF.